Below, 32 T cell receptor beta chains from the same sample are listed, as sequenced in a study of T cell responses to AZD1222 COVID-19 vaccine. Here immunoSEQ multiplex PCR was the method, and the copy in TCRdb shows in-frame clones only, minus some. The profile shows about 120,000 clones, approximately 90% of them singletons. Source: peripheral blood, taken 28 days after the second AZD1222 dose. These TCRs come from an adult who received the AZD1222 COVID-19 vaccine.

The rearrangement joins TRBV6-5 to TRBJ1-5; D unresolved. Germline V gives CDR1 MNHEY, CDR2 SVGAGI. The CDR3 loop spans 13 amino acids. Trimming shortened V by 4 bases and J by 4 bases, and 8 bases separated the two germline ends. The CDR3 bases are TGTGCCAGCAGTTCCCTCGAAAATCAGCCCCAGCATTTT. It codes for CASSSLENQPQHF.

This chain connects TRBV29-1 to TRBJ2-5, with D unclear. The CDR3 loop spans 11 amino acids. Trimming cost V 5 bases and J 5 bases, with 9 bases left between them. In germline, CDR1 is SQVTM, CDR2 ANQGSEA. The CDR3 region is CSVRLGETQYF. CDR3 sequence (DNA): TGCAGCGTTAGATTAGGGGAGACCCAGTACTTC. The whole variable domain, remainder taken from reference TRBV29-1 and TRBJ2-5, is SAVISQKPSRDICQRGTSLTIQCQVDSQVTMMFWYRQQPGQSLTLIATANQGSEATYESGFVIDKFPISRPNLTFSTLTVSNMSPEDSSIYLCSVRLGETQYFGPGTRLLVL.

This sequence joins TRBV7-8 and TRBJ1-2, with TRBD1 as a possible D gene (6 bases). The CDR3 totals 14 residues. V gave up 5 bases and J gave up 4 bases, with 14 bases separating them. Germline V gene lookup returns CDR1 SGHVS and CDR2 FQNEAQ. The CDR3 loop is CASSPQQGRYGYTF. The CDR3 nucleotides are TGTGCCAGCAGCCCCCAACAGGGCCGCTATGGCTACACCTTC. The whole variable domain, filled in from reference TRBV7-8 and TRBJ1-2, reads GAGVSQSPRYKVAKRGQDVALRCDPISGHVSLFWYQQALGQGPEFLTYFQNEAQLDKSGLPSDRFFAERPEGSVSTLKIQRTQQEDSAVYLCASSPQQGRYGYTFGSGTRLTVV.

This chain connects TRBV4-1 to TRBJ2-1, with 12 bases lining up with TRBD1. CDR3 length: 18 residues. The germline gives CDR1 MGHRA, CDR2 YSYEKL. J gave up 4 bases and V 6 bases, and 13 bases lay outside the gene matches. CDR3 sequence: CASRHLFRDRGPYNEQFF. The CDR3 nucleotides are TGCGCCAGCAGACACCTCTTTCGGGACAGGGGGCCTTACAATGAGCAGTTCTTC.

The rearrangement links TRBV19 to TRBJ2-7; possible D gene TRBD1, 6 bases. This CDR3 is built from 14 residues. V was cut by 3 bases and J by 6 bases, with 15 bases left in between. Germline V gene data show CDR1 as LNHDA and CDR2 as SQIVND (reference sequence). The CDR3 DNA reads TGTGCCAGTAGTATTCAGGGGCCCGGAGGCGAGCAGTACTTC. Translating it yields CASSIQGPGGEQYF.

As regards this clone: The same CDR3 also results from other DNA sequences found in this sample. This chain uses TRBV7-9 with TRBJ1-3; possibly TRBD1 for D (6 bases). This CDR3 has 13 residues. V was trimmed by 4 bases and J by 4 bases, leaving 8 bases between them. Germline CDR1 reads SEHNR; CDR2 reads FQNEAQ (reference sequence). CDR3 protein: CASSSGVGNTIYF. The CDR3 bases are TGTGCCAGCAGCTCAGGGGTGGGAAACACCATATATTTT.

This clone came up once. The rearrangement joins TRBV12-3 or TRBV12-4 to TRBJ1-1; D may be TRBD1 (6 bases). The germline V and J ends were trimmed by 5 bases and 10 bases, with 14 bases remaining between them. The CDR3 is 12 amino acids. DNA for the CDR3: TGTGCCAGCAGTCCGAGGACAGTTTCAGCTTTCTTT. Translation gives CASSPRTVSAFF.

The V call is TRBV6-6, the J call TRBJ2-3; TRBD2 agrees at 8 bases. Trimming removed 8 bases from V and 5 bases from J; junction bases left unmatched: 15. The CDR3 length is 16 residues. In germline, CDR1 is MNHNY, CDR2 SVGAGI (reference sequence). This CDR3 is CASYSAGGGIGDTQYF. The CDR3 region has the DNA TGTGCCAGCTACTCCGCGGGGGGAGGGATTGGAGATACGCAGTATTTT.

The chain joins TRBV5-1 to TRBJ1-3; D gene ambiguous. Looked up from germline, CDR1 is SGHRS and CDR2 is YFSETQ. There are 15 residues in the CDR3. The V and J ends lost 4 bases and 0 bases respectively, with 11 bases between them. The CDR3 nucleotides are TGCGCCAGCAGCCGAGCCGAGAGCTCTGGAAACACCATATATTTT. Translation gives CASSRAESSGNTIYF.

V gene TRBV7-9 combines with J gene TRBJ2-1; D remains ambiguous. The V gene lost 2 bases and the J gene lost 10 bases, with 18 bases spanning the gap. Germline V gene lookup returns CDR1 SEHNR and CDR2 FQNEAQ (reference sequence). The CDR3 runs to 15 residues. CDR3 amino acids: CASSLREGPGFEQFF. CDR3 nucleotide sequence: TGTGCCAGCAGCTTACGTGAAGGGCCCGGATTCGAGCAGTTCTTC.

This chain connects TRBV6-1 to TRBJ2-3, with 10 bases aligning to TRBD2. The CDR3 covers 16 residues. Germline assignment: CDR1 MNHNS and CDR2 SASEGT. V was pared by 2 bases and J by 2 bases, with 4 bases of the junction left unmatched. CDR3: CASSETLAGDTDTQYF. DNA for the CDR3: TGTGCCAGCAGTGAAACCCTAGCGGGGGACACAGATACGCAGTATTTT.

The chain couples TRBV6-1 to TRBJ1-4; TRBD1 might be the D (5 bases). The CDR3 is made up of 17 amino acids. The germline V gene encodes CDR1 MNHNS and CDR2 SASEGT. V shed 2 bases and J shed 7 bases, with 20 bases lying between them. The CDR3 spells CASSEWLVGTRFEKLFF. The CDR3 nucleotides are TGTGCCAGCAGTGAATGGCTGGTGGGGACCAGATTTGAAAAACTGTTTTTT.

This clone is a singleton in its sample. The genes are TRBV7-8 and TRBJ2-2; a weak D match, TRBD2 (5 bases). V lost 0 bases and J 2 bases, leaving 7 bases between the germline ends. CDR3 size: 15 residues. Germline CDR1 SGHVS, CDR2 FQNEAQ. CDR3 DNA: TGTGCCAGCAGCTTAGCGGGGAGTAACACCGGGGAGCTGTTTTTT. Translating gives CASSLAGSNTGELFF.

The genes are TRBV9 and TRBJ2-2; no clear D gene. Per the germline V gene, CDR1 is SGDLS and CDR2 is YYNGEE. The CDR3 contains 14 residues. Trimming took off 1 base at V and 6 bases at J, with 10 bases between the two ends. The CDR3 DNA follows: TGTGCCAGCAGCGTATTAGTGGGTGCCGGGGAGCTGTTTTTT. Translation: CASSVLVGAGELFF.

The gene calls are TRBV13 and TRBJ2-7; 9 bases align to TRBD1. The CDR3 totals 15 residues. Germline assignment: CDR1 PRHDT and CDR2 FYEKMQ (reference sequence). Trimming took 0 bases from V and 7 from J; bases not matched to a gene: 7. This chain's CDR3 is CASSLGGTGSREQYF. The CDR3 coding sequence is TGTGCCAGCAGCTTAGGGGGGACAGGGTCGAGGGAGCAGTACTTC.

The chain uses TRBV6-4 and TRBJ1-2; maybe TRBD1 (6 bases). CDR3 length equals 13 residues. CDR1 is MRHNA, CDR2 SNTAGT, per germline. V was clipped by 6 bases and J by 7 bases, with 15 bases between them. The CDR3 sequence: CASSQSNRAGYTF. DNA of the CDR3: TGTGCCAGCAGCCAGTCAAACAGGGCTGGCTACACCTTC.

J is TRBJ1-5 and V is TRBV4-2, with D maybe TRBD1 (6 bases). The CDR3 runs to 15 residues. Germline V gene data show CDR1 as LGHNA and CDR2 as YNFKEQ. V was pared by 3 bases and J by 4 bases, with 13 bases between. The CDR3 nucleotides are TGTGCCAGCAGCCATGGCAGACAGGCGAATCAGCCCCAGCATTTT. Protein product: CASSHGRQANQPQHF.

This clone came up once. This chain connects TRBV7-8 to TRBJ1-1; no definite D call. The CDR3 sequence is 13 residues long. V was trimmed by 4 bases and J by 4 bases, leaving 10 bases between them. Germline values: CDR1 SGHVS, CDR2 FQNEAQ. CDR3 loop: CASSSGGFTEAFF. The DNA of the CDR3 is TGTGCCAGCAGCTCGGGAGGGTTCACTGAAGCTTTCTTT. The full variable domain, completed using reference TRBV7-8 and TRBJ1-1, is GAGVSQSPRYKVAKRGQDVALRCDPISGHVSLFWYQQALGQGPEFLTYFQNEAQLDKSGLPSDRFFAERPEGSVSTLKIQRTQQEDSAVYLCASSSGGFTEAFFGQGTRLTVV.

The chain is built from TRBV18 and TRBJ2-2; tentative D call: TRBD1 (5 bases). The germline CDR1 and CDR2 sequences are KGHSH and LQKENI. V was cut by 1 base and J by 3 bases, with 9 bases left in between. The CDR3 is 15 amino acids. CDR3 residues: CASSPRTRDTGELFF. CDR3 bases: TGTGCCAGCTCACCACGGACAAGGGACACCGGGGAGCTGTTTTTT.

The rearrangement links TRBV4-3 to TRBJ2-2, with no clear D. V lost 4 bases and J lost 5, with 14 bases in between. This CDR3 has 15 amino acids. Germline assignment: CDR1 LGHNA and CDR2 YSLEER. CDR3 protein: CASSPHRYQTGELFF. The DNA of the CDR3 is TGCGCCAGCAGCCCCCACAGATATCAGACCGGGGAGCTGTTTTTT.

This chain uses TRBV18 with TRBJ2-1, with D hard to call. Germline V lookup: CDR1 KGHSH, CDR2 LQKENI. CDR3 length: 13 residues. V shed 4 bases and J shed 2 bases, with 6 bases lying between them. The CDR3 region is CASSRVTYNEQFF. CDR3 coding DNA: TGTGCCAGCTCACGTGTGACCTACAATGAGCAGTTCTTC.

The genes are TRBV7-2 and TRBJ1-1, with 8 bases matching TRBD1. CDR1 and CDR2 (germline): SGHTA, FQGNSA. CDR3 size: 14 residues. Germline trimming cut 4 bases from V and 5 bases from J; bases unmatched to any gene: 6. CDR3 protein: CASSSQGARTEAFF. The CDR3 bases are TGTGCCAGCAGCTCGCAGGGGGCGCGAACTGAAGCTTTCTTT.

The chain carries TRBV7-3 and TRBJ2-5; D not resolved. Trimming removed 5 bases at V and 3 bases at J, with 16 bases between. Germline V lookup: CDR1 SGHTA, CDR2 FQGTGA. This CDR3 spans 15 amino acids. CDR3 amino acids: CASSPNRGAEETQYF. Written as DNA, the CDR3 is TGTGCCAGCAGCCCGAACAGAGGAGCCGAAGAGACCCAGTACTTC.

The V call is TRBV7-9, the J call TRBJ1-1; maybe TRBD1 (6 bases). The CDR3 has 15 amino acids. Germline V gene sequence: CDR1 SEHNR, CDR2 FQNEAQ (reference sequence). The V and J ends lost 2 bases and 5 bases respectively, with 15 bases between them. The CDR3 is CASSLRGSPSTEAFF. As DNA, the CDR3 is TGTGCCAGCAGCTTAAGGGGGTCCCCGTCTACTGAAGCTTTCTTT.

The V gene is TRBV4-3, the J gene TRBJ1-1; no definite D call. The germline gives CDR1 LGHNA, CDR2 YSLEER. Trimming left V 4 bases short and J 1 base short, with 7 bases between. This CDR3 has 13 residues. Here the CDR3 reads CASSRVRNTEAFF. Here the CDR3 DNA reads TGCGCCAGCAGCCGGGTGCGGAACACTGAAGCTTTCTTT.

V is TRBV9 and J is TRBJ1-6; D unresolved. Germline-derived CDR1 and CDR2 are SGDLS and YYNGEE. V was pared by 3 bases and J by 10 bases, with 11 bases between. The CDR3 is 13 residues long. CDR3 bases: TGTGCCAGCAGCGACAGACTTGGATCACCCCTCCACTTT. Its translation: CASSDRLGSPLHF.

The chain is built from TRBV19 and TRBJ2-1; D possibly corresponds to TRBD2 (6 bases). Deletions cut 7 bases from V and 3 bases from J, with 13 bases between. The CDR3 loop spans 14 amino acids. Germline lookup yields CDR1 LNHDA and CDR2 SQIVND (reference sequence). DNA for the CDR3: TGTGCCAGTAAAAGAAATAGCGGCTACAATGAGCAGTTCTTC. Encoded protein: CASKRNSGYNEQFF.

The J gene is TRBJ2-2, the V gene TRBV7-3; perhaps TRBD2 as D (5 bases). The germline V gene encodes CDR1 SGHTA and CDR2 FQGTGA. V lost 2 bases, J lost 6 bases, and 13 bases lay in between. The CDR3 loop spans 15 amino acids. The CDR3 reads CASSLAGGRAGELFF. In DNA, the CDR3 is TGTGCCAGCAGCTTAGCAGGAGGTCGGGCCGGGGAGCTGTTTTTT.

The DNA of the CDR3 is TGTGCCAGCAGCCCAGGGGGGCTCACAGATACGCAGTATTTT. This gives the protein CASSPGGLTDTQYF. The chain couples TRBV6-5 to TRBJ2-3; D is perhaps TRBD1 (7 bases). The germline gives CDR1 MNHEY, CDR2 SVGAGI. CDR3 size: 14 residues. The ends were cut back, 6 bases at V and 2 bases at J, with 12 bases in the middle.

The chain combines TRBV5-1 with TRBJ1-1; D is perhaps TRBD1 (6 bases). V lost 4 bases and J lost 4, with 14 bases in between. This CDR3 is 14 amino acids long. Per germline, CDR1 SGHRS and CDR2 YFSETQ. The CDR3 is CASSPQGGGTEAFF. The CDR3 DNA reads TGCGCCAGCAGCCCACAGGGAGGCGGCACTGAAGCTTTCTTT.

In this sample, this clone turned up many times. The V gene is TRBV3-1 (or the pseudogene TRBV3-2), the J gene TRBJ1-2; 9 positions match TRBD1. Losses at the gene ends were 3 bases for V and 4 bases for J; bases not matched to a gene: 9. Germline V lookup: CDR1 LGHDT, CDR2 YNNKEL (reference sequence). CDR3 size: 16 residues. CDR3 nucleotides: TGTGCCAGCAGCCAGGGGACAGGGCATACCACCTATGGCTACACCTTC. This translates into CASSQGTGHTTYGYTF.

This clone is medium-sized (0.01 to 0.1%). This chain connects TRBV19 to TRBJ1-5, with D maybe TRBD1 (6 bases). Germline V gives CDR1 LNHDA, CDR2 SQIVND (reference sequence). V lost 1 base, J lost 5 bases, and 12 bases lay in between. The CDR3 spans 15 residues. CDR3 residues: CASSIVRGHHQPQHF. DNA of the CDR3: TGTGCCAGTAGTATAGTCAGGGGACATCATCAGCCCCAGCATTTT.